The 21 T cell receptor beta chains below were found in one sample sequenced in a study of blood T cells in healthy people across ages. Sample-barcoded 5' priming and a J-beta primer mix drove a second PCR of roughly 6 to 12 cycles. Using its own MiXCR run on the 5' RACE reads, TCRdb lists one record per CDR3 protein. The sample holds approximately 700,000 distinct CDR3 sequences, approximately 30% seen once. Sequencing used blood. The receptors were gathered from a woman aged 80 or over in good health.

With respect to this clonotype: This may be a read error, as it is one base from a much larger clone. The gene calls are TRBV20-1 and TRBJ1-5; TRBD1 matches 7 bases. Trimming at V came to 3 bases and at J to 2 bases, leaving 4 bases not matched to a gene. Germline assignment: CDR1 DFQATT and CDR2 SNEGSKA (reference sequence). The CDR3 totals 14 residues. DNA for the CDR3: TGCAGTGCTAGGGAGACAGGGCGCAATCAGCCCCAGCATTTT. This translates into CSARETGRNQPQHF.

The rearrangement joins TRBV7-2 to TRBJ2-1; TRBD2 matches at 10 bases. The CDR3 spans 16 residues. J was trimmed by 4 bases and V by 1 base; bases with no gene match: 4. Per the germline V gene, CDR1 is SGHTA and CDR2 is FQGNSA. The CDR3 coding sequence is TGTGCCAGCAGCTTAGGGGCTAGCGGGGGTTACAATGAGCAGTTCTTC. Protein: CASSLGASGGYNEQFF.

This chain joins TRBV18 and TRBJ1-5; D is undetermined. Between the trimmed V and J ends, which lost 5 bases and 2 bases, there was a span of 10 bases. The CDR3 spans 14 residues. Germline assignment: CDR1 KGHSH and CDR2 LQKENI. The CDR3 loop reads CASSDQAGNQPQHF. CDR3 DNA sequence: TGTGCCAGCTCAGATCAGGCTGGCAATCAGCCCCAGCATTTT. The full variable domain, rest sourced from reference TRBV18 and TRBJ1-5, is NAGVMQNPRHLVRRRGQEARLRCSPMKGHSHVYWYRQLPEEGLKFMVYLQKENIIDESGMPKERFSAEFPKEGPSILRIQQVVRGDSAAYFCASSDQAGNQPQHFGDGTRLSIL.

The chain employs TRBV15 and TRBJ2-3; no definite D call. This CDR3 is built from 12 residues. Trimming stripped 1 base from V and 7 bases from J, with 6 bases between. Germline V gives CDR1 LNHNV, CDR2 YYDKDF (reference sequence). The DNA of the CDR3 is TGTGCCACCAGCAGAGTAGCTCATACGCAGTATTTT. Its protein is CATSRVAHTQYF.

Worth noting for this clonotype: A much larger clone lies a single base off, so this may be a read error. The chain couples TRBV7-3 to TRBJ2-5; TRBD1 might be the D (5 bases). The CDR3 loop spans 12 amino acids. Trimming left V 4 bases short and J 11 bases short, with 14 bases between. Germline CDR1 SGHTA, CDR2 FQGTGA. This CDR3 reads CASSSTANEQYF. CDR3 DNA: TGTGCCAGCAGCTCGACAGCCAATGAGCAGTACTTC. Complete variable domain (other parts from reference TRBV7-3 and TRBJ2-5): GAGVSQTPSNKVTEKGKYVELRCDPISGHTALYWYRQSLGQGPEFLIYFQGTGAADDSGLPNDRFFAVRPEGSVSTLKIQRTERGDSAVYLCASSSTANEQYFGPGTRLLVL.

This rearrangement joins TRBV15 to TRBJ2-1; TRBD2 agrees at 7 bases. Germline trimming cut 2 bases from V and 10 bases from J; bases unmatched to any gene: 11. Germline CDR1 and CDR2: LNHNV and YYDKDF (reference sequence). The CDR3 length is 15 residues. CDR3 in amino acids: CATSRSGTTLLEQFF. The CDR3 bases are TGTGCCACCAGCAGATCCGGGACTACGCTCTTGGAGCAGTTCTTC. The complete variable domain, with remaining parts taken from reference TRBV15 and TRBJ2-1, reads DAMVIQNPRYQVTQFGKPVTLSCSQTLNHNVMYWYQQKSSQAPKLLFHYYDKDFNNEADTPDNFQSRRPNTSFCFLDIRSPGLGDTAMYLCATSRSGTTLLEQFFGPGTRLTVL.

The V and J genes are TRBV29-1 and TRBJ2-7; TRBD1 agrees at 9 bases. V lost 6 bases and J lost 3; bases outside the gene matches: 6. The CDR3 totals 13 residues. The germline V gene has CDR1 SQVTM and CDR2 ANQGSEA. CDR3 in DNA: TGCAGCGTCGGACAGGGGATAGACTACGAGCAGTACTTC. It specifies CSVGQGIDYEQYF.

Many counts were recorded for this clonotype. Compared with germline, one end of the junction differs, possibly owing to a read error. The genes are TRBV12-3 or TRBV12-4 and TRBJ2-7; no reliable D call. The length of the CDR3 is 13 residues. The CDR3 loop reads CASSLGRTYEQYF. The CDR3, as DNA: TGTGCCAGCAGCTTAGGCAGAACCTACGAGCAGTACTTC.

This clonotype was observed a few times. The chain joins TRBV13 to TRBJ1-2; TRBD1 aligns across 7 bases. Germline assignment: CDR1 PRHDT and CDR2 FYEKMQ (reference sequence). CDR3 length equals 14 residues. V lost 2 bases, J lost 8 bases, and 8 bases stayed unmatched. The CDR3, as DNA: TGTGCCAGCAGCTTAATTAAGGGGGCCTTCGGCTACACCTTC. As protein: CASSLIKGAFGYTF. Full variable domain (missing parts from reference TRBV13 and TRBJ1-2): AAGVIQSPRHLIKEKRETATLKCYPIPRHDTVYWYQQGPGQDPQFLISFYEKMQSDKGSIPDRFSAQQFSDYHSELNMSSLELGDSALYFCASSLIKGAFGYTFGSGTRLTVV.

Ten or more counts support this clonotype. The rearrangement uses TRBV21-1 and TRBJ2-3; the table assigns TRBD2, which was not confirmed against the DNA. TRBV21-1 constitutes a pseudogene. There are 16 residues in the CDR3. The CDR3 loop is CASSKTGTFYIDTQYF. The DNA of the CDR3 is TGTGCCAGCAGCAAAACCGGGACTTTCTATATAGATACGCAGTATTTT.

Ten or more counts support this clonotype. This chain connects TRBV6-2 or TRBV6-3 to TRBJ2-6; a possible D gene is TRBD2 (6 bases). The CDR3 is 19 residues long. Deletions cut 4 bases from V and 0 bases from J, with 19 bases between. The germline V gene has CDR1 MNHEY and CDR2 SVGEGT. CDR3 nucleotides: TGTGCCAGCAGTTCCCGCGGGACTGGATTGCTCTCTGGGGCCAACGTCCTGACTTTC. Translated, it gives CASSSRGTGLLSGANVLTF.

V usage is TRBV5-5 and J usage is TRBJ2-1, with D maybe TRBD2 (5 bases). V lost 3 bases, J lost 0 bases, and 10 bases lay in between. Germline V gene lookup returns CDR1 SGHKS and CDR2 YYEKEE (reference sequence). The CDR3 covers 15 residues. CDR3 amino acids: CASSSQAASYNEQFF. The CDR3 DNA reads as TGTGCCAGCAGCTCCCAAGCGGCCTCCTACAATGAGCAGTTCTTC.

As to this clonotype: Just one base apart from a much larger clone, this may be a read error. V is TRBV7-2 and J is TRBJ2-5; possibly TRBD1 or TRBD2 for D (5 bases each). This CDR3 has 16 amino acids. V was clipped by 5 bases and J by 5 bases, with 21 bases between them. Germline CDR1 is SGHTA and CDR2 is FQGNSA. CDR3 in amino acids: CASSPGKLLVWETQYF. CDR3 bases: TGTGCCAGCAGCCCAGGGAAATTACTAGTTTGGGAGACCCAGTACTTC.

The V and J genes are TRBV7-2 and TRBJ2-1; a weak D match, TRBD2 (6 bases). Trimming removed 1 base at V and 0 bases at J, with 13 bases between. From germline, CDR1 is SGHTA and CDR2 FQGNSA. This CDR3 is built from 17 residues. CDR3 coding DNA: TGTGCCAGCAGCTTAGGCCCTGGCGGGGACTCCTACAATGAGCAGTTCTTC. Protein sequence: CASSLGPGGDSYNEQFF.

Ten or more counts support this clonotype. The genes are TRBV24-1 and TRBJ2-7; no firm D call. Germline V gene lookup returns CDR1 KGHDR and CDR2 SFDVKD. With 2 bases removed from V and 2 bases from J, the gap between germline ends came to 0 bases. The CDR3 consists of 11 residues. Written as DNA, the CDR3 is TGTGCCACCAGTGATTCCTACGAGCAGTACTTC. This translates into CATSDSYEQYF.

Ten or more counts support this clonotype. The chain joins TRBV27 to TRBJ1-1; unclear D gene. Germline V gives CDR1 MNHEY, CDR2 SMNVEV (reference sequence). This CDR3 contains 14 residues. The ends were cut back, 4 bases at V and 1 base at J, with 10 bases in the middle. The CDR3 DNA sequence: TGTGCCAGCAGTTATATGGGTGGGAACACTGAAGCTTTCTTT. This codes for CASSYMGGNTEAFF.

The chain employs TRBV20-1 and TRBJ2-3; D gene uncertain. Trimming took 3 bases from V and 2 from J, leaving 12 bases between them. There are 14 residues in the CDR3. Germline CDR1 is DFQATT and CDR2 is SNEGSKA (reference sequence). CDR3 DNA: TGCAGTGCTAGCTCCGCTAGATACACAGATACGCAGTATTTT. This codes for CSASSARYTDTQYF.

For this clonotype: An end of the junction does not agree with germline; a read error may underlie this. This chain connects TRBV5-6 to TRBJ2-3, with a tentative D call TRBD2 (5 bases). Germline V gives CDR1 SGHDT, CDR2 YYEEEE. CDR3 length equals 18 residues. The DNA for the CDR3 is TGTGCCAGCAGTTTGGATGTACTCCCCCTGGGGAGCACAGATACGCGGTATTTT. This encodes CASSLDVLPLGSTDTRYF.

The chain uses TRBV5-1 and TRBJ2-7; TRBD1 matches at 8 bases. Per germline, CDR1 SGHRS and CDR2 YFSETQ. CDR3 size: 16 residues. V lost 4 bases, J lost 2 bases, and 11 bases stayed unmatched. The CDR3 sequence is CASSPGSTGVTYEQYF. The CDR3 coding sequence is TGCGCCAGCAGCCCTGGCTCGACAGGGGTAACCTACGAGCAGTACTTC. Full variable domain (rest looked up from reference TRBV5-1 and TRBJ2-7): KAGVTQTPRYLIKTRGQQVTLSCSPISGHRSVSWYQQTPGQGLQFLFEYFSETQRNKGNFPGRFSGRQFSNSRSEMNVSTLELGDSALYLCASSPGSTGVTYEQYFGPGTRLTVT.

This clonotype was seen at least ten times. This chain connects TRBV7-8 to TRBJ2-7; tentatively, D is TRBD1 or TRBD2 (5 bases each). V was shortened by 1 base and J by 7 bases, with 14 bases between the two germline ends. This CDR3 comprises 14 residues. Germline CDR1 and CDR2: SGHVS and FQNEAQ. As DNA, the CDR3 is TGTGCCAGCAGCTTAGATTTCGGGGCCCCTGAGCAGTACTTC. This encodes CASSLDFGAPEQYF.

In the case of this clonotype: A much larger clone lies a single base off, so this may be a read error. The chain has TRBV4-2 and TRBJ2-7, with TRBD2 identical over 9 bases. CDR1 is LGHNA and CDR2 is YNFKEQ in the germline V gene. V shed 2 bases and J 7 bases; nucleotides not matched to a gene: 12. The CDR3 length is 16 residues. The CDR3 sequence is CASSQTSGPPYNEQYF. CDR3 DNA sequence: TGTGCCAGCAGCCAAACTAGCGGGCCCCCTTACAATGAGCAGTACTTC.